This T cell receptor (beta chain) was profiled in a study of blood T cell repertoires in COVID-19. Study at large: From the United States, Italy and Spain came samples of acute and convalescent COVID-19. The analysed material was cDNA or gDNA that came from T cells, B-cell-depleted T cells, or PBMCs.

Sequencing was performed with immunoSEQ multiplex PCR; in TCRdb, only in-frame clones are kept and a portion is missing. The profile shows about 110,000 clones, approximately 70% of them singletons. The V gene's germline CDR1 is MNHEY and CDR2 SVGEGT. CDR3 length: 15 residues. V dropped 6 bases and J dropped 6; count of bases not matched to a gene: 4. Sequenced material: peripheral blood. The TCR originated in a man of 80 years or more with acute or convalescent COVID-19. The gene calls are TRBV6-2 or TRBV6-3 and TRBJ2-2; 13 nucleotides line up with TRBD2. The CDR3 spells CASSRLAGGSGELFF. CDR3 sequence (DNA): TGTGCCAGCAGCAGACTAGCGGGAGGTTCCGGGGAGCTGTTTTTT.